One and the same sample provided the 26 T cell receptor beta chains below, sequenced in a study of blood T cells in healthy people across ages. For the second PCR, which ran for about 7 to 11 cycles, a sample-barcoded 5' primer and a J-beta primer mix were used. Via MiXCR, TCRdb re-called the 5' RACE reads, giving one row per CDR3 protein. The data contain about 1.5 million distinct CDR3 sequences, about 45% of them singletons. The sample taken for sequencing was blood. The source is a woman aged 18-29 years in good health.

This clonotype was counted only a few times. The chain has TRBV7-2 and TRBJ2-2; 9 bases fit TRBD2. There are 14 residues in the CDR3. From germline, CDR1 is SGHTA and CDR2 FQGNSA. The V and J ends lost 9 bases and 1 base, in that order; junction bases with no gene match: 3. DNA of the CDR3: TGTGCCAGTAGGCGGGGGGGGAACACCGGGGAGCTGTTTTTT. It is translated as CASRRGGNTGELFF.

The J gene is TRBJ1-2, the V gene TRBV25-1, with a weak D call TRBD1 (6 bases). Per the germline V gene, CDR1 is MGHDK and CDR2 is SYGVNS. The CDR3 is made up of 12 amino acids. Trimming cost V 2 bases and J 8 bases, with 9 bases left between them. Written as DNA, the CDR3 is TGTGCCAGCAGTGAAGGACAGTTGGGCTACACCTTC. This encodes CASSEGQLGYTF.

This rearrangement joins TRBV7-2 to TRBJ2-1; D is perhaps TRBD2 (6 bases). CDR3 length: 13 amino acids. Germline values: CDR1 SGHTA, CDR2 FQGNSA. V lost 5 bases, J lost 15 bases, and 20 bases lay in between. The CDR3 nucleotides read TGTGCCAGCAGCGCGACTAGAGTAGGAGAGTCGTTCTTC. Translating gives CASSATRVGESFF.

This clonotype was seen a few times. The DNA of the CDR3 is TGCAGCGCCGCCCTTCTAGCGTCAATTACAGATACGCAGTATTTT. Its translation: CSAALLASITDTQYF. The V call is TRBV29-1, the J call TRBJ2-3, with D maybe TRBD2 (6 bases). The CDR3 totals 15 residues. Per germline, CDR1 SQVTM and CDR2 ANQGSEA. The ends were cut back, 7 bases at V and 3 bases at J, with 20 bases in the middle.

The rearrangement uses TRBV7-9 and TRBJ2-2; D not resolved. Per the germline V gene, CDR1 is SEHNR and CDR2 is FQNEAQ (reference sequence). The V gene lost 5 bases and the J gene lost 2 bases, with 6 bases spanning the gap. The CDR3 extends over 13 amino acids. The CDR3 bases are TGTGCCAGCAGCGGAGAAAACACCGGGGAGCTGTTTTTT. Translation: CASSGENTGELFF.

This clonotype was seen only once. CDR3 amino acids: CASSPTTGLDYGYTF. CDR3 in DNA: TGTGCCAGCTCACCAACGACAGGTTTGGACTATGGCTACACCTTC. The gene calls are TRBV18 and TRBJ1-2, with D perhaps TRBD1 (6 bases). The germline V gene encodes CDR1 KGHSH and CDR2 LQKENI. This CDR3 is built from 15 residues. Trimming shortened V by 2 bases and J by 3 bases, and 13 bases separated the two germline ends.

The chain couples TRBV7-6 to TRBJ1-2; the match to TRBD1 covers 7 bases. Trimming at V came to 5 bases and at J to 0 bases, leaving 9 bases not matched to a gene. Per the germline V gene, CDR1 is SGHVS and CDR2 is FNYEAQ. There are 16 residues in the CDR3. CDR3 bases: TGTGCCAGCAGCCCGATACAGGGGATTGCTAACTATGGCTACACCTTC. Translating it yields CASSPIQGIANYGYTF.

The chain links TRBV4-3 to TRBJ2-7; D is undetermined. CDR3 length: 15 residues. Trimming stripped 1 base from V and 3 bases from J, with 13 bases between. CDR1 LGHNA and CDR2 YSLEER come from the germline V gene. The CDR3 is CASSQADGSDYEQYF. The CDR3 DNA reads TGCGCCAGCAGCCAAGCAGACGGCTCAGACTACGAGCAGTACTTC.

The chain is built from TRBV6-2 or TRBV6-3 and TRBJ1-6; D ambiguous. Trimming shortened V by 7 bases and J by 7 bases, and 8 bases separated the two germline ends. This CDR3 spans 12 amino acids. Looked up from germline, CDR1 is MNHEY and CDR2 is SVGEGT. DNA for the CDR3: TGTGCCAGCACGCAGCCGAATTCACCCCTCCACTTT. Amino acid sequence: CASTQPNSPLHF.

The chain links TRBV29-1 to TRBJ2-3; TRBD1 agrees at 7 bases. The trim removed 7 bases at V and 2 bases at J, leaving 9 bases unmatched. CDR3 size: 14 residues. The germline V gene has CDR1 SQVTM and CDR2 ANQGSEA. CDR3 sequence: CSAYRQGTTDTQYF. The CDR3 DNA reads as TGCAGCGCTTACCGACAGGGTACCACAGATACGCAGTATTTT.

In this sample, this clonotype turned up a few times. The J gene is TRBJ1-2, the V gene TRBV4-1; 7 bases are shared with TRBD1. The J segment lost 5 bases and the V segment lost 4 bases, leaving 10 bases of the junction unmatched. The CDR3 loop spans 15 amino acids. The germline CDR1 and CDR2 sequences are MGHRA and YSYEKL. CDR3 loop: CASSRPGQPRYGYTF. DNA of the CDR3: TGCGCCAGCAGCCGACCGGGACAGCCTAGATATGGCTACACCTTC.

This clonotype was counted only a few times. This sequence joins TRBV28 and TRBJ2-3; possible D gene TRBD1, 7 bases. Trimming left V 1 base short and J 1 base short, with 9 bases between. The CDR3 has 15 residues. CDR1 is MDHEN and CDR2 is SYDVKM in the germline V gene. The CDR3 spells CASSLFRGGTDTQYF. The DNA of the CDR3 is TGTGCCAGCAGTTTATTCAGGGGGGGCACAGATACGCAGTATTTT.

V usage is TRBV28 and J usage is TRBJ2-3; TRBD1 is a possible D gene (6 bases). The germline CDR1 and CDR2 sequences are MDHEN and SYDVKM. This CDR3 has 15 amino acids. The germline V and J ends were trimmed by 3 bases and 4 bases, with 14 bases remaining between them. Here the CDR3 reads CASSLVPGVPDTQYF. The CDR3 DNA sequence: TGTGCCAGCAGTTTGGTCCCAGGGGTACCAGATACGCAGTATTTT.

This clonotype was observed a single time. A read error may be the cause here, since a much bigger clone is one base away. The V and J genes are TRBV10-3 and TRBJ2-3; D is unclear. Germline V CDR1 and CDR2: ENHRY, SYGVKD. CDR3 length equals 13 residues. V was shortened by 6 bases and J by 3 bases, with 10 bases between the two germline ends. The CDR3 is CAISPIETDTQYF. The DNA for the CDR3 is TGTGCCATCAGCCCGATAGAAACAGATACGCAGTATTTT.

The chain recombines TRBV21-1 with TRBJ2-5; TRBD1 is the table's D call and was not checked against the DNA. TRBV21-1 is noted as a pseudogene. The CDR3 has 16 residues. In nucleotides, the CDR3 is TGTGCCAGCAGCAAAGAAGCAATTAAGCTCGCGAGGGGGCAGTACTTC. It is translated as CASSKEAIKLARGQYF.

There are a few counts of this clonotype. CDR3 region: CASSFSGLTQYF. CDR3 bases: TGCGCCAGCAGCTTCTCGGGATTAACGCAGTATTTT. J is TRBJ2-3 and V is TRBV5-1; TRBD2 might be the D (5 bases). The germline V and J ends were trimmed by 2 bases and 9 bases, with 10 bases remaining between them. The CDR3 extends over 12 amino acids. Germline V gene data show CDR1 as SGHRS and CDR2 as YFSETQ.

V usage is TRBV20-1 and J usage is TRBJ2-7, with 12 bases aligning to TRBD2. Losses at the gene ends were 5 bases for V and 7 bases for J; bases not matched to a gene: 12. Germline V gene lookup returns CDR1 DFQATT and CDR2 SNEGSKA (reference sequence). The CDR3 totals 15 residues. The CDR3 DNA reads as TGCAGTGCTTCCCCTAGCGGGAGGGTTTACAATGAGCAGTACTTC. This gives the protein CSASPSGRVYNEQYF.

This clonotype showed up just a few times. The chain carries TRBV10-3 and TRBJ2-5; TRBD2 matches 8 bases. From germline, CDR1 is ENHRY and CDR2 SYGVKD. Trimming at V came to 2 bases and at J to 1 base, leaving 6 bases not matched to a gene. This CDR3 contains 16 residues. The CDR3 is CAISEAGTRVQETQYF. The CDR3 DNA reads TGTGCCATCAGTGAGGCCGGGACTAGGGTCCAAGAGACCCAGTACTTC.

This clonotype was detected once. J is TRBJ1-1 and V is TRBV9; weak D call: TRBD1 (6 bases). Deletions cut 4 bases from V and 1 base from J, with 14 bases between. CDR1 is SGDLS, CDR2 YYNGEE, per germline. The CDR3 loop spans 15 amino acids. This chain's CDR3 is CASSRGQFSNTEAFF. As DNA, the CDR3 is TGTGCCAGCAGCAGAGGACAGTTTTCGAACACTGAAGCTTTCTTT.

The CDR3 DNA is TGTGCCAGCACATTTACAGGGAGTGTGAACACTGAAGCTTTCTTT. It yields the protein CASTFTGSVNTEAFF. The genes are TRBV2 and TRBJ1-1; weak D call: TRBD1 (6 bases). Per germline, CDR1 SNHLY and CDR2 FYNNEI. The CDR3 loop spans 15 amino acids. V lost 7 bases and J 0 bases, leaving 15 bases between the germline ends.

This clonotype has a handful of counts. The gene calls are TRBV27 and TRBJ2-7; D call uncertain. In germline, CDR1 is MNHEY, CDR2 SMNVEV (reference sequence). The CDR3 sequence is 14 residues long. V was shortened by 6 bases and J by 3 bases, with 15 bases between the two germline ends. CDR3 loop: CASSRGRFGYEQYF. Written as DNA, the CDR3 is TGTGCCAGCAGCCGCGGACGGTTTGGCTACGAGCAGTACTTC.

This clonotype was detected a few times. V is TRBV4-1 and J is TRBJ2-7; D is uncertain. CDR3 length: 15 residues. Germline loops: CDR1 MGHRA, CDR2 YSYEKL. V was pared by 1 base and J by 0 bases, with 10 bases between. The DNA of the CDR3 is TGCGCCAGCAGCCAAGCTAACCTTCTCTCCTACGAGCAGTACTTC. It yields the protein CASSQANLLSYEQYF.

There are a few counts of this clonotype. CDR3 DNA: TGTGCCAGCAGCTTAGCGATCGGAATTTCCACTGAAGCTTTCTTT. This translates into CASSLAIGISTEAFF. V usage is TRBV7-2 and J usage is TRBJ1-1, with D hard to call. CDR1 SGHTA and CDR2 FQGNSA come from the germline V gene. Between the trimmed V and J ends, which lost 0 bases and 4 bases, there was a span of 12 bases. CDR3 length: 15 amino acids.

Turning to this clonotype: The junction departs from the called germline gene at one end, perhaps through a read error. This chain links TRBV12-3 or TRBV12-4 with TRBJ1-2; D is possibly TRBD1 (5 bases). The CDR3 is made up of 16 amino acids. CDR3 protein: CASSAFSARGNYGNTF. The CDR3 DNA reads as TGTGCCAGCAGTGCCTTCAGCGCGCGGGGGAACTATGGCAACACCTTC.

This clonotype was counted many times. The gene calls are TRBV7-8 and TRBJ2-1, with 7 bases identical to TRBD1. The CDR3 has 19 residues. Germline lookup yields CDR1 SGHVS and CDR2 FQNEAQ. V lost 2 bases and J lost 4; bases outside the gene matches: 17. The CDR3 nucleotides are TGTGCCAGCAGCTTACCCTTACTCCGACCAGACAGGGTATACAATGAGCAGTTCTTC. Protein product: CASSLPLLRPDRVYNEQFF.

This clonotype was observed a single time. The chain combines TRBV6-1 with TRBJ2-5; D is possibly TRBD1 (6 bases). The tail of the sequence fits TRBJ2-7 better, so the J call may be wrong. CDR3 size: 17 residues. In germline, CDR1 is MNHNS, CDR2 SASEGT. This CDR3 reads CASSARSGTQLQYEQYF. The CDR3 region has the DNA TGTGCCAGCAGTGCCCGATCCGGGACACAGCTACAATACGAGCAGTACTTC.